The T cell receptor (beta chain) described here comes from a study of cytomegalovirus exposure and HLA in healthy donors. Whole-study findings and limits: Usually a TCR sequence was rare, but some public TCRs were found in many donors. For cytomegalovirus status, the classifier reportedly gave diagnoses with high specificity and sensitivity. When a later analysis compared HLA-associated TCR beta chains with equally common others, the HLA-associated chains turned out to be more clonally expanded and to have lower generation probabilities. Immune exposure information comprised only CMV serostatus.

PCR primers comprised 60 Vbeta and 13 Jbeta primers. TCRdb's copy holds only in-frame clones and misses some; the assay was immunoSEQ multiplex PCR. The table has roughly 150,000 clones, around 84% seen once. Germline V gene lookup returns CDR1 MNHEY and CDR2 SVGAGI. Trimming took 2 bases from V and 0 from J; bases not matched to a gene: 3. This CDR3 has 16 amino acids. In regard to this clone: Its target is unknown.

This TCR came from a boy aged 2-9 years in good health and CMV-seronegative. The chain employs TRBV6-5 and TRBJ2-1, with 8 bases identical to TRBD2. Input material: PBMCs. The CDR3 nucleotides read TGTGCCAGCAGTTACCAGGCGGGAGGCTCCTACAATGAGCAGTTCTTC. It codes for CASSYQAGGSYNEQFF.